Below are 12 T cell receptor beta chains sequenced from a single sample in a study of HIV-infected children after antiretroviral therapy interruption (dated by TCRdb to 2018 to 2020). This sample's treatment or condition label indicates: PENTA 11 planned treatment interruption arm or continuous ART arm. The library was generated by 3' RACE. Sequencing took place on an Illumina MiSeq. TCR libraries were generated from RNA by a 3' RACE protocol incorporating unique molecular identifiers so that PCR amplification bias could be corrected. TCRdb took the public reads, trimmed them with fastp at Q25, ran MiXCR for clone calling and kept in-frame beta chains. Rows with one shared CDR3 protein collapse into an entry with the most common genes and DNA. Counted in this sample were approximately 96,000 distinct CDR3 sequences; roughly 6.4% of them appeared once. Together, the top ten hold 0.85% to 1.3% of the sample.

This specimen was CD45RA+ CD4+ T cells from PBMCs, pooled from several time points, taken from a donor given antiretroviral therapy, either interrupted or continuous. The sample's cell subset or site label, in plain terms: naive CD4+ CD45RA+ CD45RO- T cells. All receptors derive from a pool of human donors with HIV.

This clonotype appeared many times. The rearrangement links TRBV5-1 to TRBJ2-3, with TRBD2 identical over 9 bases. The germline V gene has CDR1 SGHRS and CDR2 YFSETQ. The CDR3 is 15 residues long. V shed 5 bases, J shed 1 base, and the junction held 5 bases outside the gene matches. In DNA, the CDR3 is TGCGCCAGCAGGAGAGCGGGGGGTCGCACAGATACGCAGTATTTT. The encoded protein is CASRRAGGRTDTQYF.

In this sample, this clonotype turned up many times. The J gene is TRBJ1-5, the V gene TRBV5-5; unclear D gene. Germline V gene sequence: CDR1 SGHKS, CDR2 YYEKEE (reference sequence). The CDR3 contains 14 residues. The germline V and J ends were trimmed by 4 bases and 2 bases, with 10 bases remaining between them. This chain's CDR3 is CASSPSRGNQPQHF. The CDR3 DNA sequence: TGTGCCAGCAGCCCTTCCCGAGGCAATCAGCCCCAGCATTTT.

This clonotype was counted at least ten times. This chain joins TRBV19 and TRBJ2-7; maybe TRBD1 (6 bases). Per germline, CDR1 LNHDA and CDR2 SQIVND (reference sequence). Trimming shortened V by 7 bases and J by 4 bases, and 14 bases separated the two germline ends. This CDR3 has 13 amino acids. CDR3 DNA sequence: TGTGCCAGTACCCCCAGGGGCGGGTACGAGCAGTACTTC. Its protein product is CASTPRGGYEQYF.

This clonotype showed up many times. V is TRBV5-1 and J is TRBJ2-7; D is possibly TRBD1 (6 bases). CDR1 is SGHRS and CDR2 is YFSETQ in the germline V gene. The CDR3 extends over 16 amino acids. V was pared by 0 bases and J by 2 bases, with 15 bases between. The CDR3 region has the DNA TGCGCCAGCAGCTTGGTTTTTACTGGGACACCCTACGAGCAGTACTTC. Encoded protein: CASSLVFTGTPYEQYF.

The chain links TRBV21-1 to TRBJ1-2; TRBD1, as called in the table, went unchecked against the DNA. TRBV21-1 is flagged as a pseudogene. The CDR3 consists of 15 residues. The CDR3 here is CASSKALPGGYGYTF. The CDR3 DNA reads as TGTGCCAGCAGCAAAGCGCTGCCAGGGGGCTATGGCTACACCTTC.

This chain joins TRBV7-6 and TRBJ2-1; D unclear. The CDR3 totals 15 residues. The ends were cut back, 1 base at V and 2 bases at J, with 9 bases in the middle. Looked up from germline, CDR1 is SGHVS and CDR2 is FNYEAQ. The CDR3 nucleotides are TGTGCCAGCAGCTTAGGGTCAGTAACCTACAATGAGCAGTTCTTC. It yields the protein CASSLGSVTYNEQFF. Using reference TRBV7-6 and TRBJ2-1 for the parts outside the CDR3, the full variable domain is GAGVSQSPRYKVTKRGQDVALRCDPISGHVSLYWYRQALGQGPEFLTYFNYEAQQDKSGLPNDRFSAERPEGSISTLTIQRTEQRDSAMYRCASSLGSVTYNEQFFGPGTRLTVL.

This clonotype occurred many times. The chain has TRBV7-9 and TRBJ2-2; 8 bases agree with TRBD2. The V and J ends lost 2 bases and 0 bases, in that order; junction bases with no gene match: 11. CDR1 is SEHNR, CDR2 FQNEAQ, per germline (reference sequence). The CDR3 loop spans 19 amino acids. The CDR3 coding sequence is TGTGCCAGCAGCTTATTTAGTCTAGCGGGTGCAGCGAACACCGGGGAGCTGTTTTTT. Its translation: CASSLFSLAGAANTGELFF.

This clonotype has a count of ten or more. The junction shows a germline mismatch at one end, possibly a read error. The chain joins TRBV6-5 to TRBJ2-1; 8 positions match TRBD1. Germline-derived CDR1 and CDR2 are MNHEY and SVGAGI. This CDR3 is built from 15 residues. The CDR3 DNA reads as TGTGCCAACAGTGCGGGACAGGAATCCTACAATGAGCAGTTCTTC. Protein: CANSAGQESYNEQFF.

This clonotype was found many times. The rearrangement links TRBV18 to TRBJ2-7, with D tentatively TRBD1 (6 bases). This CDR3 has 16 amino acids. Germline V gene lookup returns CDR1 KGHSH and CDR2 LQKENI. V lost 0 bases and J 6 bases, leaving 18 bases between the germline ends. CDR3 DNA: TGTGCCAGCTCACCACCGGGACAACCAAGCGAACTCGAGCAGTACTTC. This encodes CASSPPGQPSELEQYF.

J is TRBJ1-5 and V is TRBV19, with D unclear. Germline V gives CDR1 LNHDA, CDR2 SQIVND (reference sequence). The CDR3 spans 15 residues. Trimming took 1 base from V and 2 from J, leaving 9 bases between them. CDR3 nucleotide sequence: TGTGCCAGTAGTATAGTAGGACGGCGCAATCAGCCCCAGCATTTT. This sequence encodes CASSIVGRRNQPQHF.

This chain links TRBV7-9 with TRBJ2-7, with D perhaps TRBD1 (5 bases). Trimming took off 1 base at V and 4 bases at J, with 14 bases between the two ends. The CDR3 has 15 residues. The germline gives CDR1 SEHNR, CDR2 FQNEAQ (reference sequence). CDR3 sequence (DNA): TGTGCCAGCAGCTTAGAAGGGGCCAGACAGTACGAGCAGTACTTC. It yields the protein CASSLEGARQYEQYF.

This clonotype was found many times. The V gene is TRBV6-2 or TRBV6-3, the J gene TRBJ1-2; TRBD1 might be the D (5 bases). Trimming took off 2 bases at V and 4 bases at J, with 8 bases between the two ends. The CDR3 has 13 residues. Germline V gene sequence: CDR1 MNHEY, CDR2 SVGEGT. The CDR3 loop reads CASSYDRTYGYTF. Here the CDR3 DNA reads TGTGCCAGCAGTTACGACAGAACCTATGGCTACACCTTC.